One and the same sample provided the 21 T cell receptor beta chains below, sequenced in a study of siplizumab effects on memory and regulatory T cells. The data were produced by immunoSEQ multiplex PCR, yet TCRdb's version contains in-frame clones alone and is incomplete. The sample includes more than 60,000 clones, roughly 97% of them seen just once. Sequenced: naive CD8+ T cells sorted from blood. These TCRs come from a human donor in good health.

The CDR3 here is CASSKPSGGADEQFF. The CDR3 DNA sequence: TGTGCCAGCAGTAAACCTAGCGGGGGGGCCGATGAGCAGTTCTTC. The V and J genes are TRBV6-1 and TRBJ2-1; 12 positions agree with TRBD2. Trimming at V came to 5 bases and at J to 8 bases, leaving 7 bases not matched to a gene. Germline values: CDR1 MNHNS, CDR2 SASEGT. This CDR3 has 15 amino acids.

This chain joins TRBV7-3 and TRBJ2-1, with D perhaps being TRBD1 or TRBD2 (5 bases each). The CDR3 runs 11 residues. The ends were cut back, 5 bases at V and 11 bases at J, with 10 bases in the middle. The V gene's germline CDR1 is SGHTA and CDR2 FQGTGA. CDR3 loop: CASSPGTKQFF. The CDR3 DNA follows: TGTGCCAGCAGCCCGGGGACCAAGCAGTTCTTC.

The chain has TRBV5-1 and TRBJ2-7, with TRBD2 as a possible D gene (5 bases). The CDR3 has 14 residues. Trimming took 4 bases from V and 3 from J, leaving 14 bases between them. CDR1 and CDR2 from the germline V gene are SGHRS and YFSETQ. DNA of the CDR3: TGCGCCAGCAGCCCCCCCGGTAGCGTCTACGAGCAGTACTTC. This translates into CASSPPGSVYEQYF.

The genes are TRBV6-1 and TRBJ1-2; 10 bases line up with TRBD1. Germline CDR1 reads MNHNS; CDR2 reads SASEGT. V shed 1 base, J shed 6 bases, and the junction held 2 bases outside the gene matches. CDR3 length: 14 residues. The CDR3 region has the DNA TGTGCCAGCAGTGAAGAGGGGACAGGGGATGGCTACACCTTC. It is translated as CASSEEGTGDGYTF.

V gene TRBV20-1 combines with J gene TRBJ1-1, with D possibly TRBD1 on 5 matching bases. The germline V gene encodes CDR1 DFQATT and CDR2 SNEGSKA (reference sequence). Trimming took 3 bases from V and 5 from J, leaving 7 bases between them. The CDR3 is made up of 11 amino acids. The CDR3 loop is CSASWGTEAFF. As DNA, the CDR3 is TGCAGTGCTAGTTGGGGGACTGAAGCTTTCTTT.

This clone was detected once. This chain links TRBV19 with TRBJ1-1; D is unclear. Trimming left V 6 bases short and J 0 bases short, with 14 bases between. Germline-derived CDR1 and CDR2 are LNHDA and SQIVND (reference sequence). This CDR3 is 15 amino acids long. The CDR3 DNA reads TGTGCCAGTAGATCGGACCCCGGATTGAACACTGAAGCTTTCTTT. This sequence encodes CASRSDPGLNTEAFF. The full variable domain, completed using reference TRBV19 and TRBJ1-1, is DGGITQSPKYLFRKEGQNVTLSCEQNLNHDAMYWYRQDPGQGLRLIYYSQIVNDFQKGDIAEGYSVSREKKESFPLTVTSAQKNPTAFYLCASRSDPGLNTEAFFGQGTRLTVV.

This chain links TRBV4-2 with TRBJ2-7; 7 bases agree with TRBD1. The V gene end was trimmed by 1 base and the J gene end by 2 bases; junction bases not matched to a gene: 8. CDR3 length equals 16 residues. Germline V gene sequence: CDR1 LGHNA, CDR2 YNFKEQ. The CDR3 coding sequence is TGTGCCAGCAGCCAAGTAGGGGTCACAGGGGCCTACGAGCAGTACTTC. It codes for CASSQVGVTGAYEQYF.

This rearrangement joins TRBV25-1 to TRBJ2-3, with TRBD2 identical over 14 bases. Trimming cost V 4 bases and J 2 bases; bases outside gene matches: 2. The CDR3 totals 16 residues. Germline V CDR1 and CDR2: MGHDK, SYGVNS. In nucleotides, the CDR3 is TGTGCCAGCAGTGGGGGACTAGCGGGGGCCACAGATACGCAGTATTTT. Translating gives CASSGGLAGATDTQYF.

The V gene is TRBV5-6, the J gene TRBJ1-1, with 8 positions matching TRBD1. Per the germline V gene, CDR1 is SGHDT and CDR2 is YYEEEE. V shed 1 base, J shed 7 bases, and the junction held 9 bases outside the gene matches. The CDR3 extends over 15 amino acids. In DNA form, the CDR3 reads TGTGCCAGCAGCTTGCTGGTCGGGACAGGATTTGAAGCTTTCTTT. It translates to CASSLLVGTGFEAFF.

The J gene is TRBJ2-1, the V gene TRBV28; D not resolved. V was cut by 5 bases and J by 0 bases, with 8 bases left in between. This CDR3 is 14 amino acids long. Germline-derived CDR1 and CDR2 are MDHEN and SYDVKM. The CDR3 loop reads CASSPGYSYNEQFF. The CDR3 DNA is TGTGCCAGCAGTCCAGGATACTCCTACAATGAGCAGTTCTTC.

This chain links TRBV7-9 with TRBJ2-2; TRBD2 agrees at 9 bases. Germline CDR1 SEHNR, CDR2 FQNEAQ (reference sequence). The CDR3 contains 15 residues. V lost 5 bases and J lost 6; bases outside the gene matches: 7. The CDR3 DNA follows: TGTGCCAGCAGCACAGAGCGGGGGGTTGCCGGGGAGCTGTTTTTT. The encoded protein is CASSTERGVAGELFF.

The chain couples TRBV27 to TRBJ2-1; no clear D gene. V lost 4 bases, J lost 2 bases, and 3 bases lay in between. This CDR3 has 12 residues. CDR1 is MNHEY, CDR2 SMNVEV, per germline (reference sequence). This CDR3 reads CASSSAYNEQFF. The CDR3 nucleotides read TGTGCCAGCAGTTCCGCCTACAATGAGCAGTTCTTC.

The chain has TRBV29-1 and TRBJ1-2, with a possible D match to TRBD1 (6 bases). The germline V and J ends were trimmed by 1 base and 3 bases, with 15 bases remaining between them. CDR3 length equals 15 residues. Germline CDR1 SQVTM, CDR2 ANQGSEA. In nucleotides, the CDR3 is TGCAGCGTTGAAGGTGCGGGGGCGGTATACTATGGCTACACCTTC. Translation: CSVEGAGAVYYGYTF.

CDR3 DNA: TGTGCCAGCAGCAAAGGGACAGGGTGGCGGGAGACCCAGTACTTC. This sequence encodes CASSKGTGWRETQYF. The V gene is TRBV6-5, the J gene TRBJ2-5, with 9 bases fitting TRBD1. CDR3 length: 15 amino acids. The trim removed 6 bases at V and 5 bases at J, leaving 10 bases unmatched. Germline V gene sequence: CDR1 MNHEY, CDR2 SVGAGI.

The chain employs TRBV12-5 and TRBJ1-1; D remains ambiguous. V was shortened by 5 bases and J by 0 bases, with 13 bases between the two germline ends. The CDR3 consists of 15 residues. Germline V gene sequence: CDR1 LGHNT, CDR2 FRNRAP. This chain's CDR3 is CASGPPQTLNTEAFF. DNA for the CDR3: TGTGCTAGTGGTCCCCCACAGACATTGAACACTGAAGCTTTCTTT.

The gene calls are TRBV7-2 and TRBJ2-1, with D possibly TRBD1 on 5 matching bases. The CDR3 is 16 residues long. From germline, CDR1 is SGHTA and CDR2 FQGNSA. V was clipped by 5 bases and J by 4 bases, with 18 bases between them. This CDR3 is CASSDQGAGLYNEQFF. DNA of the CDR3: TGTGCCAGCAGCGATCAAGGGGCAGGTTTATACAATGAGCAGTTCTTC.

For the CDR3, the DNA is TGTGCCAGCAGACAGGACATAACATCCTACGAGCAGTACTTC. Translation gives CASRQDITSYEQYF. The chain joins TRBV5-5 to TRBJ2-7; D perhaps matches TRBD1 (5 bases). Germline CDR1 and CDR2: SGHKS and YYEKEE (reference sequence). V lost 5 bases, J lost 1 base, and 13 bases lay in between. This CDR3 has 14 amino acids.

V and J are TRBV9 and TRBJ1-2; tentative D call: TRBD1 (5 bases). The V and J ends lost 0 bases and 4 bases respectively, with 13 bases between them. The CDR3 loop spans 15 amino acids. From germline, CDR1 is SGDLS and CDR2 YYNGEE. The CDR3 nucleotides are TGTGCCAGCAGCGTAGGACAGCTGGGGGGCTATGGCTACACCTTC. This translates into CASSVGQLGGYGYTF.

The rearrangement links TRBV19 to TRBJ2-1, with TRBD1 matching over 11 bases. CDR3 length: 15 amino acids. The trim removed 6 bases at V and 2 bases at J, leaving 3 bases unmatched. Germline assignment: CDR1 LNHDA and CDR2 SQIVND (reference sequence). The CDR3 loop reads CASSPGQGAYNEQFF. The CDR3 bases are TGTGCCAGTAGCCCGGGACAGGGGGCCTACAATGAGCAGTTCTTC.

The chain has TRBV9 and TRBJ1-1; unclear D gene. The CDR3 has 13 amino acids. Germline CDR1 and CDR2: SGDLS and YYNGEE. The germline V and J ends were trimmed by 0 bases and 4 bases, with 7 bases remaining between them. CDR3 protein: CASSVDGSTEAFF. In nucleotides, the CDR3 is TGTGCCAGCAGCGTAGACGGGAGCACTGAAGCTTTCTTT.

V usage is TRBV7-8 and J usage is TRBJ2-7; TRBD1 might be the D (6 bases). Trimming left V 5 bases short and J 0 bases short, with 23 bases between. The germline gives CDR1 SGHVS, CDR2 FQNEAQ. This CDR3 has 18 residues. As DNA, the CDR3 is TGTGCCAGCAGCGGCCGGGGCCCTGACAGGATTCCCTCCTACGAGCAGTACTTC. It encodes CASSGRGPDRIPSYEQYF.